The source of this T cell receptor (beta chain) is a study of T cells in Graves' hyperthyroidism and ophthalmopathy. Amplified regions were TCR beta CDR3 sequences from RNA transcripts. HTBI primers were the set used in a first-round RT-PCR of the TCR CDR3. Using its own MiXCR run on the multiplex PCR reads, TCRdb lists one record per CDR3 protein. Of roughly 260,000 distinct CDR3 sequences in the sample, about 15% were seen once. Looked up from germline, CDR1 is LNHDA and CDR2 is SQIVND (reference sequence). V was pared by 1 base and J by 7 bases, with 8 bases between. The CDR3 is 14 amino acids. This clonotype was detected only a few times. Newly diagnosed hyperthyroidism, duration under 2 months, in patients aged 18 to 65.

This chain uses TRBV19 with TRBJ1-6; no clear D gene. Sequencing input: blood. The clonotype was recovered from a woman in her thirties or forties with Graves' hyperthyroidism that later progressed to Graves' ophthalmopathy. The CDR3 DNA is TGTGCCAGTAGTATAGGGGAGTTGAATTCACCCCTCCACTTT. Amino acids: CASSIGELNSPLHF.